Below, 30 T cell receptor beta chains from the same sample are listed, as sequenced in a study of cytomegalovirus exposure and HLA in healthy donors. Sequencing used immunoSEQ multiplex PCR; TCRdb keeps in-frame clones, though not all of them. Of 100,000 or so clones listed, about 88% are singletons. The sequenced sample was PBMCs. All receptors derive from a woman under 30 in good health and CMV-seropositive.

The rearrangement uses TRBV5-1 and TRBJ2-5; possible D gene TRBD2, 5 bases. This CDR3 spans 14 amino acids. The germline gives CDR1 SGHRS, CDR2 YFSETQ. The V end lost 2 bases, the J end lost 1 base, and 9 bases lay between the germline ends. This chain's CDR3 is CASSFEGAQETQYF. CDR3 nucleotides: TGCGCCAGCAGCTTCGAGGGAGCCCAAGAGACCCAGTACTTC. Drawing the rest from reference TRBV5-1 and TRBJ2-5, the complete variable domain is KAGVTQTPRYLIKTRGQQVTLSCSPISGHRSVSWYQQTPGQGLQFLFEYFSETQRNKGNFPGRFSGRQFSNSRSEMNVSTLELGDSALYLCASSFEGAQETQYFGPGTRLLVL.

The chain recombines TRBV5-4 with TRBJ1-4, with 10 bases that match TRBD1. Trimming at V came to 4 bases and at J to 7 bases, leaving 7 bases not matched to a gene. This CDR3 has 15 residues. Germline V gives CDR1 SGHNT, CDR2 YYREEE (reference sequence). As DNA, the CDR3 is TGTGCCAGCAGCGCTCCGGGACAGGGGAGTGAAAAACTGTTTTTT. Translation: CASSAPGQGSEKLFF.

V gene TRBV5-1 combines with J gene TRBJ2-1, with no clear D. CDR1 is SGHRS and CDR2 is YFSETQ in the germline V gene. Trimming cost V 1 base and J 1 base, with 9 bases left between them. This CDR3 is 15 amino acids long. CDR3 DNA sequence: TGCGCCAGCAGCTTGTTAAGCTTTTCCTACAATGAGCAGTTCTTC. This encodes CASSLLSFSYNEQFF.

The chain is built from TRBV2 and TRBJ2-2; TRBD1 might be the D (5 bases). The germline V gene has CDR1 SNHLY and CDR2 FYNNEI. The CDR3 sequence is 13 residues long. V was pared by 8 bases and J by 7 bases, with 14 bases between. The CDR3 here is CASEDSSNGELFF. The CDR3 region has the DNA TGTGCCAGCGAAGACAGCTCAAACGGGGAGCTGTTTTTT.

The chain couples TRBV27 to TRBJ2-1; 12 bases fit TRBD2. V dropped 8 bases and J dropped 4; count of bases not matched to a gene: 3. The CDR3 contains 14 residues. Germline lookup yields CDR1 MNHEY and CDR2 SMNVEV (reference sequence). The CDR3 here is CASRTSGGYNEQFF. The DNA for the CDR3 is TGTGCCAGCCGAACTAGCGGGGGGTACAATGAGCAGTTCTTC.

The chain links TRBV28 to TRBJ1-1; 8 bases map to TRBD1. V was clipped by 3 bases and J by 3 bases; unmatched bases: 9. The CDR3 is 16 amino acids. Looked up from germline, CDR1 is MDHEN and CDR2 is SYDVKM. The CDR3 reads CASSLGGDRWDTEAFF. The CDR3 nucleotides read TGTGCCAGCAGTTTGGGGGGGGACAGGTGGGACACTGAAGCTTTCTTT.

This clone was seen a few times. This chain joins TRBV9 and TRBJ1-2; D may be TRBD1 (5 bases). Germline lookup yields CDR1 SGDLS and CDR2 YYNGEE. This CDR3 has 15 amino acids. Trimming pared 4 bases from V and 2 bases from J, leaving 15 bases between. The CDR3 region is CASSPQQDDNYGYTF. For the CDR3, the DNA is TGTGCCAGCAGCCCACAACAGGACGACAACTATGGCTACACCTTC.

This clone was seen once. The V gene is TRBV7-3, the J gene TRBJ2-1; 10 nucleotides align to TRBD2. Germline V gene data show CDR1 as SGHTA and CDR2 as FQGTGA. V lost 5 bases to trimming and J lost 5 bases; unmatched junction nucleotides: 6. The CDR3 has 15 residues. The CDR3 bases are TGTGCCAGCAGCGAAGCGGGAGGGGCCAACAATGAGCAGTTCTTC. Translated: CASSEAGGANNEQFF.

The table lists this clone with a few counts. The chain joins TRBV5-1 to TRBJ1-3; no clear D gene. The germline V gene encodes CDR1 SGHRS and CDR2 YFSETQ. The CDR3 contains 13 residues. V lost 7 bases and J 3 bases, leaving 11 bases between the germline ends. The CDR3 here is CASGGVNGNTIYF. The CDR3 coding sequence is TGCGCCAGCGGCGGTGTGAATGGAAACACCATATATTTT.

The sample holds one count of this clone. The chain recombines TRBV6-5 with TRBJ1-6; D unresolved. V was trimmed by 7 bases and J by 5 bases, leaving 12 bases between them. The CDR3 is 14 amino acids. The germline gives CDR1 MNHEY, CDR2 SVGAGI. The CDR3 protein is CASTAGPNNSPLHF. The DNA of the CDR3 is TGTGCCAGCACTGCGGGCCCCAATAATTCACCCCTCCACTTT.

This clone occurred a few times. The genes are TRBV18 and TRBJ2-7, with 8 bases aligning to TRBD1. Germline loops: CDR1 KGHSH, CDR2 LQKENI. The J segment lost 5 bases and the V segment lost 1 base, leaving 7 bases of the junction unmatched. The CDR3 spans 15 residues. In DNA, the CDR3 is TGTGCCAGCTCACCACTCGACAGGGGCATCGACGAGCAGTACTTC. It encodes CASSPLDRGIDEQYF.

V usage is TRBV23-1 and J usage is TRBJ1-4; 7 bases align to TRBD1. TRBV23-1 is treated as an ORF (open reading frame) with a function not yet certain. There are 15 residues in the CDR3. V was pared by 2 bases and J by 8 bases, with 8 bases of the junction left unmatched. CDR3 DNA: TGCGCCAGCAGTCAACCTCGACAGGGTGAGGAAAAACTGTTTTTT. Translating gives CASSQPRQGEEKLFF.

The chain combines TRBV4-2 with TRBJ1-2; no clear D. V dropped 0 bases and J dropped 0 bases, with 8 bases sitting between them. Germline V gene lookup returns CDR1 LGHNA and CDR2 YNFKEQ. The length of the CDR3 is 15 residues. CDR3 protein: CASSQDMPANYGYTF. The CDR3 coding sequence is TGTGCCAGCAGCCAAGACATGCCAGCTAACTATGGCTACACCTTC.

The chain couples TRBV9 to TRBJ2-1, with 9 bases lining up with TRBD1. The CDR3 covers 18 residues. V lost 0 bases to trimming and J lost 1 base; unmatched junction nucleotides: 8. The V gene's germline CDR1 is SGDLS and CDR2 YYNGEE. The CDR3 bases are TGTGCCAGCAGCGTAGTCGACACAGGGGGCGCTTCCTACAATGAGCAGTTCTTC. Translated, it gives CASSVVDTGGASYNEQFF.

The chain carries TRBV12-5 and TRBJ2-2; 7 bases fit TRBD2. CDR1 is LGHNT, CDR2 FRNRAP, per germline. After removal of 7 bases from V and 7 bases from J, the junction contained 6 bases not matched to a gene. The CDR3 spans 13 residues. Here the CDR3 reads CASVVTSDGELFF. The DNA for the CDR3 is TGTGCTAGTGTCGTTACTAGCGACGGGGAGCTGTTTTTT.

The rearrangement uses TRBV5-4 and TRBJ2-5; 7 nucleotides align to TRBD1. The CDR3 consists of 13 residues. With 5 bases clipped from V and 7 bases from J, the junction kept 8 bases outside the gene matches. Germline CDR1 SGHNT, CDR2 YYREEE (reference sequence). The CDR3 spells CASRRTGRATQYF. CDR3 DNA: TGTGCCAGCAGACGGACAGGAAGGGCGACCCAGTACTTC.

The chain employs TRBV7-8 and TRBJ2-2; 14 positions match TRBD2. CDR1 SGHVS and CDR2 FQNEAQ come from the germline V gene. This CDR3 is 22 amino acids long. Unmatched junction bases numbered 20, after V lost 2 bases and J lost 6 bases. CDR3 amino acids: CASSLSPAGTSGSNVVAGELFF. The CDR3 nucleotides read TGTGCCAGCAGCTTATCGCCCGCCGGGACTAGCGGGAGTAACGTGGTCGCCGGGGAGCTGTTTTTT.

This clone showed up just once. V is TRBV7-9 and J is TRBJ2-1; D is ambiguous. The CDR3 has 15 residues. Germline V gene sequence: CDR1 SEHNR, CDR2 FQNEAQ (reference sequence). Trimming left V 1 base short and J 4 bases short, with 11 bases between. The CDR3, as DNA: TGTGCCAGCAGCTTAGTTGCGAAAATATACAATGAGCAGTTCTTC. It translates to CASSLVAKIYNEQFF.

The CDR3 nucleotides are TGTGCCAGCAGCTTAGGACGGGAAGCCCCTGGAAACACCATATATTTT. It specifies CASSLGREAPGNTIYF. The chain couples TRBV7-9 to TRBJ1-3; no reliable D call. V lost 1 base, J lost 2 bases, and 12 bases lay in between. CDR3 length equals 16 residues. Germline V gene lookup returns CDR1 SEHNR and CDR2 FQNEAQ (reference sequence).

The chain joins TRBV18 to TRBJ2-6; D is unresolved. Germline V gene data show CDR1 as KGHSH and CDR2 as LQKENI. V shed 2 bases and J shed 2 bases, with 16 bases lying between them. This CDR3 has 18 amino acids. The CDR3 protein is CASSPSPVAVTGANVLTF. CDR3 coding DNA: TGTGCCAGCTCACCAAGTCCCGTGGCTGTTACTGGGGCCAACGTCCTGACTTTC. The full variable domain, in which reference TRBV18 and TRBJ2-6 provide the parts outside the CDR3, is NAGVMQNPRHLVRRRGQEARLRCSPMKGHSHVYWYRQLPEEGLKFMVYLQKENIIDESGMPKERFSAEFPKEGPSILRIQQVVRGDSAAYFCASSPSPVAVTGANVLTFGAGSRLTVL.

The chain couples TRBV6-5 to TRBJ1-5; a possible D gene is TRBD1 (5 bases). The V end lost 8 bases, the J end lost 0 bases, and 14 bases lay between the germline ends. The CDR3 consists of 15 residues. Germline CDR1 reads MNHEY; CDR2 reads SVGAGI. CDR3 coding DNA: TGTGCCAGCGGCCCGGGGGGATATAGCAATCAGCCCCAGCATTTT. It encodes CASGPGGYSNQPQHF.

This clone was found a few times. The chain has TRBV11-2 and TRBJ1-5; tentative D call: TRBD1 (6 bases). Germline V gene lookup returns CDR1 SGHAT and CDR2 FQNNGV. This CDR3 comprises 15 residues. V was pared by 1 base and J by 5 bases, with 12 bases between. Written as DNA, the CDR3 is TGTGCCAGCAGCTTAGGGGCAGGGGTGGATCAGCCCCAGCATTTT. This codes for CASSLGAGVDQPQHF.

The rearrangement joins TRBV6-5 to TRBJ2-1, with D possibly matching TRBD1 (5 bases). Germline CDR1 is MNHEY and CDR2 is SVGAGI. CDR3 length equals 14 residues. Trimming took off 0 bases at V and 3 bases at J, with 6 bases between the two ends. The CDR3 region has the DNA TGTGCCAGCAGTTACTCCAGGGACTACAATGAGCAGTTCTTC. Translating it yields CASSYSRDYNEQFF.

The chain has TRBV5-8 and TRBJ2-7; D remains unclear. The CDR3 consists of 15 residues. Germline assignment: CDR1 SGHTS and CDR2 YDEGEE. The V gene lost 0 bases and the J gene lost 2 bases, with 12 bases spanning the gap. The CDR3 sequence: CASSLGLSETYEQYF. CDR3 DNA sequence: TGTGCCAGCAGCTTGGGATTAAGCGAGACCTACGAGCAGTACTTC.

The J gene is TRBJ2-7, the V gene TRBV5-1; the match to TRBD1 covers 8 bases. Germline values: CDR1 SGHRS, CDR2 YFSETQ. With V trimmed by 0 bases and J by 3 bases, 5 bases remained unmatched. The CDR3 spans 15 residues. CDR3: CASSLVSGGGYEQYF. The DNA for the CDR3 is TGCGCCAGCAGCTTGGTGTCAGGGGGCGGCTACGAGCAGTACTTC.

The count of this clone is one. J is TRBJ2-3 and V is TRBV4-1; 9 nucleotides match TRBD1. Germline V gives CDR1 MGHRA, CDR2 YSYEKL. The junction had 13 bases not matched to a gene; V was cut back by 4 bases and J by 2 bases. The CDR3 runs to 18 residues. CDR3 sequence (DNA): TGCGCCAGCAGCCCCGAATACTCCGGGACAGGGCCCACAGATACGCAGTATTTT. Translating gives CASSPEYSGTGPTDTQYF.

The chain couples TRBV6-1 to TRBJ1-4; 10 bases are a match to TRBD1. The CDR3 length is 19 residues. V shed 0 bases and J 8 bases; nucleotides not matched to a gene: 15. Germline CDR1 is MNHNS and CDR2 is SASEGT. The CDR3 is CASSEAINSGTGASEKLFF. CDR3 in DNA: TGTGCCAGCAGTGAAGCGATAAATTCCGGGACAGGGGCTAGCGAAAAACTGTTTTTT.

V gene TRBV5-1 combines with J gene TRBJ1-6; 7 nucleotides line up with TRBD1. The CDR3 extends over 15 amino acids. From germline, CDR1 is SGHRS and CDR2 YFSETQ. Trimming removed 5 bases from V and 10 bases from J; junction bases left unmatched: 12. This CDR3 is CASSDWQGVRSPLHF. Here the CDR3 DNA reads TGCGCCAGCAGTGATTGGCAGGGGGTAAGGTCACCCCTCCACTTT.

V and J are TRBV28 and TRBJ1-5; TRBD1 might be the D (6 bases). Germline V gene sequence: CDR1 MDHEN, CDR2 SYDVKM. The CDR3 loop spans 17 amino acids. Trimming took 0 bases from V and 2 from J, leaving 14 bases between them. CDR3 bases: TGTGCCAGCAGTTTATGGTACAGGGCGGGCGGCAATCAGCCCCAGCATTTT. It codes for CASSLWYRAGGNQPQHF.

This rearrangement joins TRBV4-2 to TRBJ2-1; TRBD2 agrees at 9 bases. Losses at the gene ends were 2 bases for V and 6 bases for J; bases not matched to a gene: 14. This CDR3 contains 18 residues. The germline V gene has CDR1 LGHNA and CDR2 YNFKEQ. The CDR3 region is CASSQHYRGGRAGNEQFF. Here the CDR3 DNA reads TGTGCCAGCAGCCAACACTACAGGGGCGGGAGGGCCGGCAATGAGCAGTTCTTC.